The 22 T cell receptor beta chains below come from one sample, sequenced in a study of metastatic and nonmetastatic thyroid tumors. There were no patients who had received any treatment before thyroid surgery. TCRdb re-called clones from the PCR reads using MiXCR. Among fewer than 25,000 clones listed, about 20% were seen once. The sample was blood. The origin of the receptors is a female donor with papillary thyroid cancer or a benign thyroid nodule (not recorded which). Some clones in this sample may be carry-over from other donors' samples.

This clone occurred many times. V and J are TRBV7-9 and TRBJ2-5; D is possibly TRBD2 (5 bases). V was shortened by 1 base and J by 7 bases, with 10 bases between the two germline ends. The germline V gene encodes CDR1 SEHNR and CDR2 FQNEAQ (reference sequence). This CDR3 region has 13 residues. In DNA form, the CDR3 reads TGTGCCAGCAGCTTAGTCCGGGGAAGGACCCAGTACTTC. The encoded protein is CASSLVRGRTQYF. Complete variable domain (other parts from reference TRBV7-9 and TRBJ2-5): DTGVSQNPRHKITKRGQNVTFRCDPISEHNRLYWYRQTLGQGPEFLTYFQNEAQLEKSRLLSDRFSAERPKGSFSTLEIQRTEQGDSAMYLCASSLVRGRTQYFGPGTRLLVL.

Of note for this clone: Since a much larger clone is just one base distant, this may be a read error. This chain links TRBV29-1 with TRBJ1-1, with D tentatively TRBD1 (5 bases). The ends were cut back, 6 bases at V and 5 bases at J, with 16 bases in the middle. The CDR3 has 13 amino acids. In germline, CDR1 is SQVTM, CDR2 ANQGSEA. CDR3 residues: CSVVGGGETEAFF. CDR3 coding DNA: TGCAGCGTCGTGGGCGGGGGTGAAACTGAAGCTTTCTTT.

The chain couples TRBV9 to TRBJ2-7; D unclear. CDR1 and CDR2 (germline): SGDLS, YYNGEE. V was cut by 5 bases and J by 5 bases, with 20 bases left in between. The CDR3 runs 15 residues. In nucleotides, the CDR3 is TGTGCCAGCAGTATTAGGCCCAGGTGGCAAGACGAGCAGTACTTC. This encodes CASSIRPRWQDEQYF. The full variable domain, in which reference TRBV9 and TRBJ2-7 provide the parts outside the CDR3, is DSGVTQTPKHLITATGQRVTLRCSPRSGDLSVYWYQQSLDQGLQFLIQYYNGEERAKGNILERFSAQQFPDLHSELNLSSLELGDSALYFCASSIRPRWQDEQYFGPGTRLTVT.

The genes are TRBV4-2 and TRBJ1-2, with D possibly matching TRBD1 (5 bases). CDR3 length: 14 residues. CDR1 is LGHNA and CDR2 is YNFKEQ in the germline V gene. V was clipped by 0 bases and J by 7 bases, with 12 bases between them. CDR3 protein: CASSQDRARSGYTF. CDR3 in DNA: TGTGCCAGCAGCCAAGACAGGGCCCGCAGTGGCTACACCTTC.

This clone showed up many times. CDR3 bases: TGTGCCAGCAGTGAGCAGGGGGCCTACAATGAGCAGTTCTTC. Its translation: CASSEQGAYNEQFF. J is TRBJ2-1 and V is TRBV2; 7 positions match TRBD1. There are 14 residues in the CDR3. V dropped 3 bases and J dropped 2; count of bases not matched to a gene: 1. The germline gives CDR1 SNHLY, CDR2 FYNNEI.

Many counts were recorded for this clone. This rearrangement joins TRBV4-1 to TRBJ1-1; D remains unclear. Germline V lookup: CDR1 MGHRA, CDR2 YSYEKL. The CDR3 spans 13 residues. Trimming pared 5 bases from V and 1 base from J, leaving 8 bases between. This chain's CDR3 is CASSSNWNTEAFF. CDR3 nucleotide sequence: TGCGCCAGCAGCTCGAACTGGAACACTGAAGCTTTCTTT.

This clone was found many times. The CDR3, as DNA: TGTGCCAGCCAGGGGGTCATGAACACTGAAGCTTTCTTT. This gives the protein CASQGVMNTEAFF. V and J are TRBV5-5 and TRBJ1-1; 7 nucleotides match TRBD1. Germline V gene data show CDR1 as SGHKS and CDR2 as YYEKEE (reference sequence). J gave up 0 bases and V 7 bases, and 3 bases lay outside the gene matches. CDR3 size: 13 residues.

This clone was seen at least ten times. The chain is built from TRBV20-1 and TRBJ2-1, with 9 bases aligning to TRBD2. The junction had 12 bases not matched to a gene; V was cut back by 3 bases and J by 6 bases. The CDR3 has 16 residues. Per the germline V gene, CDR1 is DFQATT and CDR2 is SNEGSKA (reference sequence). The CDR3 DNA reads TGCAGTGCTAGGGTTCGGGCGGGAGGGTTTACCAATGAGCAGTTCTTC. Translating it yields CSARVRAGGFTNEQFF.

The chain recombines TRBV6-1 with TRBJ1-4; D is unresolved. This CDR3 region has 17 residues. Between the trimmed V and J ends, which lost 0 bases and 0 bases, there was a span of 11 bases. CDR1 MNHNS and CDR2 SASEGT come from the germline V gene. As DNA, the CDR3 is TGTGCCAGCAGTGAAGCGCGTAGGGCTGCAACTAATGAAAAACTGTTTTTT. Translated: CASSEARRAATNEKLFF.

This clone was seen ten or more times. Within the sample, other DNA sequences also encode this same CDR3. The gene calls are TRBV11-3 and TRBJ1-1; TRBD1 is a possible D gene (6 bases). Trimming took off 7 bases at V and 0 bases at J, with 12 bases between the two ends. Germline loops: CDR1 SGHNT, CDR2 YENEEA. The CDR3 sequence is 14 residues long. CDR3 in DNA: TGTGCCAGCACCAGGACAGCTTTGAACACTGAAGCTTTCTTT. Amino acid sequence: CASTRTALNTEAFF. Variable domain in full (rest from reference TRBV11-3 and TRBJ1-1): EAGVVQSPRYKIIEKKQPVAFWCNPISGHNTLYWYLQNLGQGPELLIRYENEEAVDDSQLPKDRFSAERLKGVDSTLKIQPAELGDSAVYLCASTRTALNTEAFFGQGTRLTVV.

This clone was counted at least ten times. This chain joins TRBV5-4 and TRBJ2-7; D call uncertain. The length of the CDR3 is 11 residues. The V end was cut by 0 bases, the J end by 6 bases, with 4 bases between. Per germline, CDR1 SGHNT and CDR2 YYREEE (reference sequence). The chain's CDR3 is CASSLASEQYF. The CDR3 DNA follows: TGTGCCAGCAGCTTGGCGAGCGAGCAGTACTTC.

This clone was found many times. Written as DNA, the CDR3 is TGTGCCTGGAGTGTACTGGGGGGTACCGGGGAGCTGTTTTTT. Translated: CAWSVLGGTGELFF. The chain couples TRBV30 to TRBJ2-2; tentative D call: TRBD2 (6 bases). The CDR3 extends over 14 amino acids. Deletions cut 0 bases from V and 5 bases from J, with 10 bases between. Germline V lookup: CDR1 GTSNPN, CDR2 SVGIG (reference sequence).

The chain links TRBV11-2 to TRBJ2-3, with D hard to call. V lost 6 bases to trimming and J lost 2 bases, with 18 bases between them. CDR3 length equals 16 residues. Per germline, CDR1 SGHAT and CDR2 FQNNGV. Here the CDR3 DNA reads TGTGCCAGCAGACCCCGGGCCTTCGAGACCACAGATACGCAGTATTTT. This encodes CASRPRAFETTDTQYF.

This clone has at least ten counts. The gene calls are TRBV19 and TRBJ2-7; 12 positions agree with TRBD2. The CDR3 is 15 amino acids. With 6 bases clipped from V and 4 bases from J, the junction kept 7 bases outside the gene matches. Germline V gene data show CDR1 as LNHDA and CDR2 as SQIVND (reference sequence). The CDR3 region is CASRPTSGGEYEQYF. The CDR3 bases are TGTGCCAGTAGGCCGACTAGCGGGGGCGAATACGAGCAGTACTTC.

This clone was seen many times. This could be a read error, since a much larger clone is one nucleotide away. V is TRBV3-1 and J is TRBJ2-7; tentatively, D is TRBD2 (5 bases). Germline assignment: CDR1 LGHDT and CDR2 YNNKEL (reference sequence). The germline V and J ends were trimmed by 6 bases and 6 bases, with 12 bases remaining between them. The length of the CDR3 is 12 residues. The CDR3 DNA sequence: TGTGCCAGCAGTTCGGACTTCTTCGAGCAGTACTTC. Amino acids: CASSSDFFEQYF.

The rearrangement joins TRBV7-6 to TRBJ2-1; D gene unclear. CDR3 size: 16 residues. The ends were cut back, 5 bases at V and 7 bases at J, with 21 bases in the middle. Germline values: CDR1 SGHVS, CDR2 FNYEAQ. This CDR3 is CASSRQSAASGNEQFF. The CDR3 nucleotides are TGTGCCAGCAGCCGCCAGTCAGCAGCTAGTGGGAATGAGCAGTTCTTC.

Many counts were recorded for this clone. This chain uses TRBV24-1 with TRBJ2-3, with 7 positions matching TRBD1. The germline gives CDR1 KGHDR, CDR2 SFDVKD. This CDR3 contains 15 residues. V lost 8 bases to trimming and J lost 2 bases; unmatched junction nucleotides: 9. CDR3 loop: CATTKDRLDTDTQYF. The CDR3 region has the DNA TGTGCCACCACAAAGGACAGGCTCGACACAGATACGCAGTATTTT.

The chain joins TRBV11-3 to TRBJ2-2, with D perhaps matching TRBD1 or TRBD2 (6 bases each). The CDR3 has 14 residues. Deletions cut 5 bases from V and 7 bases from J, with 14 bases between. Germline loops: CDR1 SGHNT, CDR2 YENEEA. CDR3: CASSIRGRNGELFF. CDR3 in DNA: TGTGCCAGCAGCATCCGGGGGCGAAACGGGGAGCTGTTTTTT.

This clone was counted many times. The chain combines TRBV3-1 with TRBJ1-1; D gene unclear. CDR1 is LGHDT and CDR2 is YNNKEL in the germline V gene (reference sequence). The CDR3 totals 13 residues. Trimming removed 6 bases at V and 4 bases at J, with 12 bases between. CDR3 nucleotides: TGTGCCAGCAGGCCAAAGGGAGCCACTGAAGCTTTCTTT. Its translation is CASRPKGATEAFF.

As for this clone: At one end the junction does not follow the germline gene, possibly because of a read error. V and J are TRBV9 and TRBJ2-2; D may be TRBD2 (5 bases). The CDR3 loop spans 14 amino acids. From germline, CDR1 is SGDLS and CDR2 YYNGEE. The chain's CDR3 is CASSTSMITGELFF. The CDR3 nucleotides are TGTGCCAGCAGCACCTCCATGATCACCGGGGAGCTGTTCTTT.

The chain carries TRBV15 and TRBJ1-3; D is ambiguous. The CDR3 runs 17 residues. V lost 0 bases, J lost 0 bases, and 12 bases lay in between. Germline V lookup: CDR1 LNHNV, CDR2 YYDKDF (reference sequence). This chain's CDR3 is CATSRDRSRSSGNTIYF. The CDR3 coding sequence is TGTGCCACCAGCAGAGATCGGTCAAGGTCCTCTGGAAACACCATATATTTT.

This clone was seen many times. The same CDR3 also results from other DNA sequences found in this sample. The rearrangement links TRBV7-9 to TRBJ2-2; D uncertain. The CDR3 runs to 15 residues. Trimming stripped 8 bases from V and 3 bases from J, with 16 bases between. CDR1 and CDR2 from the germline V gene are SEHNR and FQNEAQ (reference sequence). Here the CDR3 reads CASRISQSYTGELFF. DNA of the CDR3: TGTGCCAGCCGGATCAGTCAGTCGTACACCGGGGAGCTGTTTTTT.